The 13 T cell receptor beta chains listed next were all sequenced from one sample in a study of identical twins' blood T cells. A single record per CDR3 protein comes from TCRdb applying MiXCR to the 5' RACE reads. The sample has around 380,000 distinct CDR3 sequences, under 30% seen once. Material: PBMCs. These receptors were obtained from a woman between 18 and 50 years old in good health.

Of note for this clonotype: Being one base from a much bigger clone, this may be a read error. The chain carries TRBV29-1 and TRBJ1-1; D not certain. Germline V gives CDR1 SQVTM, CDR2 ANQGSEA. V lost 7 bases, J lost 1 base, and 10 bases lay in between. The length of the CDR3 is 12 residues. The CDR3 DNA sequence: TGCAGCGCTTCATACAGGAACACTGAAGCTTTCTTT. It codes for CSASYRNTEAFF.

Only a few counts were recorded for this clonotype. J is TRBJ2-7 and V is TRBV3-1; D is perhaps TRBD1 (5 bases). The V end lost 6 bases, the J end lost 3 bases, and 30 bases lay between the germline ends. Looked up from germline, CDR1 is LGHDT and CDR2 is YNNKEL (reference sequence). The CDR3 contains 19 residues. The CDR3 loop is CASSPNPLLKRGVSYEQYF. DNA of the CDR3: TGTGCCAGCAGTCCAAACCCCCTCCTGAAAAGGGGCGTAAGCTACGAGCAGTACTTC.

The DNA for the CDR3 is TGTGCCTGGAGTGTAATCCGGACAGGACGTTCTGGGGCCAACGTCCTGACTTTC. Its translation is CAWSVIRTGRSGANVLTF. The rearrangement joins TRBV30 to TRBJ2-6; 7 bases map to TRBD1. V lost 0 bases to trimming and J lost 1 base; unmatched junction nucleotides: 9. Germline CDR1 and CDR2: GTSNPN and SVGIG (reference sequence). The CDR3 has 18 residues.

The gene calls are TRBV5-1 and TRBJ1-1; the D is unclear. Trimming cost V 7 bases and J 7 bases, with 14 bases left between them. The CDR3 runs 12 residues. The germline CDR1 and CDR2 sequences are SGHRS and YFSETQ. CDR3 nucleotides: TGCGCCAGCTCCCCCTTCGGTCGTGAAGCTTTCTTT. This gives the protein CASSPFGREAFF.

This clonotype was observed a few times. J is TRBJ1-1 and V is TRBV19; D remains ambiguous. Germline V gene lookup returns CDR1 LNHDA and CDR2 SQIVND (reference sequence). This CDR3 is 15 amino acids long. V gave up 5 bases and J gave up 1 base, with 14 bases separating them. CDR3 bases: TGTGCCAGTAGTCCAAGCCGGGAGGGGAACACTGAAGCTTTCTTT. It codes for CASSPSREGNTEAFF.

The V gene is TRBV9, the J gene TRBJ1-1; D not resolved. The CDR3 contains 13 residues. Trimming stripped 3 bases from V and 1 base from J, with 7 bases between. CDR1 is SGDLS, CDR2 YYNGEE, per germline. Here the CDR3 DNA reads TGTGCCAGCAGCGGCCGTTGGAACACTGAAGCTTTCTTT. This gives the protein CASSGRWNTEAFF.

This clonotype was recorded a few times. The V and J genes are TRBV15 and TRBJ1-2; no clear D gene. Between the trimmed V and J ends, which lost 6 bases and 4 bases, there was a span of 27 bases. Germline CDR1 LNHNV, CDR2 YYDKDF (reference sequence). This CDR3 comprises 18 residues. CDR3 sequence reads: CATSGKFRRVGIPYGYTF. The CDR3 DNA sequence: TGTGCCACCAGTGGGAAATTTCGCCGGGTGGGGATTCCCTATGGCTACACCTTC.

This clonotype was seen at least ten times. The genes are TRBV5-1 and TRBJ1-1; D not certain. The ends were cut back, 0 bases at V and 0 bases at J, with 9 bases in the middle. CDR1 and CDR2 (germline): SGHRS, YFSETQ. The CDR3 contains 15 residues. CDR3 in DNA: TGCGCCAGCAGCTTGGTATCCTACCTGAACACTGAAGCTTTCTTT. This sequence encodes CASSLVSYLNTEAFF.

This clonotype came up many times. The chain employs TRBV27 and TRBJ1-2; D gene unclear. Deletions cut 4 bases from V and 4 bases from J, with 19 bases between. The CDR3 extends over 16 amino acids. Germline assignment: CDR1 MNHEY and CDR2 SMNVEV (reference sequence). For the CDR3, the DNA is TGTGCCAGCAGTTCCCTCGGCGGAACCCCTCTCTATGGCTACACCTTC. Translated, it gives CASSSLGGTPLYGYTF.

This clonotype has only a few counts. The rearrangement links TRBV4-3 to TRBJ2-7; D perhaps matches TRBD1 (6 bases). V was pared by 1 base and J by 3 bases, with 16 bases between. The CDR3 sequence is 16 residues long. Germline lookup yields CDR1 LGHNA and CDR2 YSLEER. The CDR3, as DNA: TGCGCCAGCAGCCAAGGGGTACAGGGCATTAACTACGAGCAGTACTTC. Translated, it gives CASSQGVQGINYEQYF.

The V gene is TRBV19, the J gene TRBJ1-1; D is unresolved. Germline assignment: CDR1 LNHDA and CDR2 SQIVND (reference sequence). The CDR3 is made up of 16 amino acids. V shed 2 bases and J shed 1 base, with 14 bases lying between them. The DNA for the CDR3 is TGTGCCAGTAGTATAATGTACGTCCTTAGGAACACTGAAGCTTTCTTT. Protein sequence: CASSIMYVLRNTEAFF.

The genes are TRBV7-9 and TRBJ1-4; D is perhaps TRBD1 (5 bases). V shed 3 bases and J shed 7 bases, with 12 bases lying between them. Germline V gene data show CDR1 as SEHNR and CDR2 as FQNEAQ (reference sequence). This CDR3 spans 14 amino acids. The CDR3 coding sequence is TGTGCCAGCAGCTTGGCTGGAGGGGCTGAAAAACTGTTTTTT. It is translated as CASSLAGGAEKLFF.

The CDR3 DNA reads TGTGCCAGTAGTATACCGGGGGCCGCTGAAGCTTTCTTT. Translated: CASSIPGAAEAFF. The V gene is TRBV19, the J gene TRBJ1-1; weak D call: TRBD1 (6 bases). CDR3 length equals 13 residues. V was clipped by 2 bases and J by 6 bases, with 10 bases between them. Germline V gene lookup returns CDR1 LNHDA and CDR2 SQIVND (reference sequence).